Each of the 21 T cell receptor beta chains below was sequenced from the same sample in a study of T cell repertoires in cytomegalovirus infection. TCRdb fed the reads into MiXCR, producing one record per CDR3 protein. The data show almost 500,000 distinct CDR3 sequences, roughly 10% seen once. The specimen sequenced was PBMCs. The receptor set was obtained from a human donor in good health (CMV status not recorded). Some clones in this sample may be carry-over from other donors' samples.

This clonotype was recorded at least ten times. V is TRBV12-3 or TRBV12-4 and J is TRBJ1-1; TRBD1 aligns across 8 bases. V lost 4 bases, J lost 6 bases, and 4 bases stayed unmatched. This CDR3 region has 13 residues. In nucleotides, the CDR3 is TGTGCCAGCAGTTGGACAGGGATGGCTGAAGCTTTCTTT. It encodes CASSWTGMAEAFF.

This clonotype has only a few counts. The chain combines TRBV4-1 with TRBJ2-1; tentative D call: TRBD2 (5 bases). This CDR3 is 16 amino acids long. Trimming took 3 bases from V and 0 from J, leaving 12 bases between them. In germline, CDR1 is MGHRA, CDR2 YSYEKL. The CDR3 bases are TGCGCCAGCAGCCACCCGACTACGACCTCCTACAATGAGCAGTTCTTC. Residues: CASSHPTTTSYNEQFF.

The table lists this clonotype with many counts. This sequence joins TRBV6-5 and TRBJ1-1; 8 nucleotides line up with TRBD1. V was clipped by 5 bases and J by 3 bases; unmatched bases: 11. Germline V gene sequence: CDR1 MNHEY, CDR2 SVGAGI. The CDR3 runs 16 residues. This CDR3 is CASSQKQGVGDTEAFF. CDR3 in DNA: TGTGCCAGCAGTCAAAAACAGGGGGTGGGGGACACTGAAGCTTTCTTT.

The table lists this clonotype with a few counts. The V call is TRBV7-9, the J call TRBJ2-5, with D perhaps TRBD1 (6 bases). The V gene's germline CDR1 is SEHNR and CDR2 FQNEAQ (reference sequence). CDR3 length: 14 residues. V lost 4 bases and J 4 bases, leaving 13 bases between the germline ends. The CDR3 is CASSSAGGRETQYF. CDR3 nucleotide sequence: TGTGCCAGCAGCTCTGCTGGGGGCCGAGAGACCCAGTACTTC.

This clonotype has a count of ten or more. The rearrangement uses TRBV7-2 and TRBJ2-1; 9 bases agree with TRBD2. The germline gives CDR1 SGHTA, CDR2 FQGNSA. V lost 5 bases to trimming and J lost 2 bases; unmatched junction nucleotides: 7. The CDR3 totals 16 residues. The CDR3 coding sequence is TGTGCCAGCAGCACTGGGACTAGCAGAGCCTACAATGAGCAGTTCTTC. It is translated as CASSTGTSRAYNEQFF.

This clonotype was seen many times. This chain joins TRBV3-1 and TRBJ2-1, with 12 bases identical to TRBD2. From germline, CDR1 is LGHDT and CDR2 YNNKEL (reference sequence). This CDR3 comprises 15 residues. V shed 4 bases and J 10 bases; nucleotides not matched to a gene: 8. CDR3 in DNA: TGTGCCAGCAGCCCTACTAGCGGGAGGCGGGGGGAGCAGTTCTTC. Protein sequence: CASSPTSGRRGEQFF.

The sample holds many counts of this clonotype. The CDR3 spells CASSYGQAIYEQYF. The CDR3 DNA is TGTGCCAGCAGCTACGGACAGGCGATCTACGAGCAGTACTTC. This sequence joins TRBV7-8 and TRBJ2-7, with 7 bases matching TRBD1. This CDR3 is built from 14 residues. J was trimmed by 3 bases and V by 4 bases; bases with no gene match: 6. From germline, CDR1 is SGHVS and CDR2 FQNEAQ.

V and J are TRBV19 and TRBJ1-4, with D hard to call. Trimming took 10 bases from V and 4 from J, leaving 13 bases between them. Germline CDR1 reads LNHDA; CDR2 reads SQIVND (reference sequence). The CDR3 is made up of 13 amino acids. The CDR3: CATHGRLNEKLFF. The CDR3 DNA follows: TGTGCCACCCACGGCAGGCTTAATGAAAAACTGTTTTTT.

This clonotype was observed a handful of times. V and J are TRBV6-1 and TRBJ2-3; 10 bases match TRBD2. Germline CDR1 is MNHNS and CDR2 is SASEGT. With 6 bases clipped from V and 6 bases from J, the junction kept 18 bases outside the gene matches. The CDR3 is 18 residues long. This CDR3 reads CASSYISGGGSLVDTQYF. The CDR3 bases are TGTGCCAGCAGCTATATCAGCGGGGGGGGCTCCTTGGTGGATACGCAGTATTTT.

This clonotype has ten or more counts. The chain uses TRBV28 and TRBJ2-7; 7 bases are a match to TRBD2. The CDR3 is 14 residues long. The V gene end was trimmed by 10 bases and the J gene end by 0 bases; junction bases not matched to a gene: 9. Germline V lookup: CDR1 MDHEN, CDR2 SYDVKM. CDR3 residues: CATKPGGRSYEQYF. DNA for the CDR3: TGTGCCACAAAACCGGGAGGACGCTCCTACGAGCAGTACTTC.

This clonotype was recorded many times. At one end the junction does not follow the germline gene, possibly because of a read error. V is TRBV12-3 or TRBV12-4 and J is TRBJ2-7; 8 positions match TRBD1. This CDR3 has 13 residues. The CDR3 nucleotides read TGTGCCAGCAGTGGACAGGGCTCCCACGAGCAGTACTTC. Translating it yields CASSGQGSHEQYF.

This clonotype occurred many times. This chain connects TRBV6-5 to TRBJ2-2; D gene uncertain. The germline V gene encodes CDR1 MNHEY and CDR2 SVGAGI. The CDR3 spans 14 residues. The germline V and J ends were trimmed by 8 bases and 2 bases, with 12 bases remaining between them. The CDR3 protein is CASGVGRNTGELFF. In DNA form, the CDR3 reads TGTGCCAGCGGGGTTGGCCGAAACACCGGGGAGCTGTTTTTT.

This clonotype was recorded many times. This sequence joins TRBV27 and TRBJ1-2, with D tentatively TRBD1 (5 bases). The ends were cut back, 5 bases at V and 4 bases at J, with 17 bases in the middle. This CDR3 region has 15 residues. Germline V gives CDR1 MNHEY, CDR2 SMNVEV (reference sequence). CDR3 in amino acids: CASSRRGLNAYGYTF. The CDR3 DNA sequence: TGTGCCAGCAGTCGCCGGGGACTCAACGCCTATGGCTACACCTTC.

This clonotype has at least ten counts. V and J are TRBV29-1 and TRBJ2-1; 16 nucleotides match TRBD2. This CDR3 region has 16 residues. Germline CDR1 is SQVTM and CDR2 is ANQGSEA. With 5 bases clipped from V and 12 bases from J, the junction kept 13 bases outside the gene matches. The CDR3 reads CSVTSGGTSGRGGQFF. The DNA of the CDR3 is TGCAGCGTTACCAGCGGCGGGACTAGCGGGAGGGGTGGGCAGTTCTTC.

CDR3 in amino acids: CSAGGVGNQPQHF. CDR3 nucleotides: TGCAGTGCTGGTGGGGTTGGCAATCAGCCCCAGCATTTT. J is TRBJ1-5 and V is TRBV20-1, with D unclear. The CDR3 extends over 13 amino acids. V was shortened by 5 bases and J by 2 bases, with 10 bases between the two germline ends. In germline, CDR1 is DFQATT, CDR2 SNEGSKA (reference sequence).

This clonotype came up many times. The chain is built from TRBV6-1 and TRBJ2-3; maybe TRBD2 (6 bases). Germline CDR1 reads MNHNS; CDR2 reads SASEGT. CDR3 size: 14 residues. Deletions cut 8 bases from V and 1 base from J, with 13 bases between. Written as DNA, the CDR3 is TGTGCCAGCGCCTGGGGGACTGGCACAGATACGCAGTATTTT. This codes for CASAWGTGTDTQYF.

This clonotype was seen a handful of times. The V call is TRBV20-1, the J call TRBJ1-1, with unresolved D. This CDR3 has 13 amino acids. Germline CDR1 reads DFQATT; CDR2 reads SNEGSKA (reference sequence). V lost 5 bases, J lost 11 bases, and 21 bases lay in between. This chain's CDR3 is CSAPPSLWRVAFF. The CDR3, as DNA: TGCAGTGCTCCGCCTTCACTTTGGCGCGTCGCTTTCTTT.

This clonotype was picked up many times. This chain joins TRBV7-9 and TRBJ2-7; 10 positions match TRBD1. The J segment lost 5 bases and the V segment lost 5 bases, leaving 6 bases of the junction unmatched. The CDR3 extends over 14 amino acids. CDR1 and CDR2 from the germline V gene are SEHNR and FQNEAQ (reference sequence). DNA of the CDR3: TGTGCCAGCAGCCCGGGACAGGGGATGGACGAGCAGTACTTC. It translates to CASSPGQGMDEQYF.

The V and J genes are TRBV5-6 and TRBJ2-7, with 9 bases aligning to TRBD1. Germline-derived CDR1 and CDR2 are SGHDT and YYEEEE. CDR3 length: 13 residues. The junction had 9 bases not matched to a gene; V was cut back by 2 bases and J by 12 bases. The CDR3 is CASSFPRDRDRYF. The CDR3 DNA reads TGTGCCAGCAGCTTCCCCCGGGACAGGGATCGGTACTTC.

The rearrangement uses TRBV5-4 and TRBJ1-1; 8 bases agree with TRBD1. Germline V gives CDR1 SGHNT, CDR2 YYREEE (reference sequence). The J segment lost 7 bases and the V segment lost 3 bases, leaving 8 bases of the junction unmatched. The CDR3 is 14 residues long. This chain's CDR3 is CASSSDRAVGEAFF. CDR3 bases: TGTGCCAGCAGCTCGGACAGGGCTGTGGGTGAAGCTTTCTTT.

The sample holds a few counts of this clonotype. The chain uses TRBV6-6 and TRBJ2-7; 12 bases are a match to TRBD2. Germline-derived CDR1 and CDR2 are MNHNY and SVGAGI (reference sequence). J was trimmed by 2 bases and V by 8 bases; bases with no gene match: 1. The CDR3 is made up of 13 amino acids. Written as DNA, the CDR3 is TGTGCCAGCGGACTAGCGGGAACCTACGAGCAGTACTTC. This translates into CASGLAGTYEQYF.